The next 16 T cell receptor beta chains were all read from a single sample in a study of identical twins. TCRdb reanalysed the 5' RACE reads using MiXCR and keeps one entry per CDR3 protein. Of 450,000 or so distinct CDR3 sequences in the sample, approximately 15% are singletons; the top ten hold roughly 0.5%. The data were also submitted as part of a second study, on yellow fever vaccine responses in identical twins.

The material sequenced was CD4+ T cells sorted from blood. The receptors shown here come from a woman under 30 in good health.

DNA for the CDR3: TGTGCCAGCAGCCAAGGTCCGTCGACCCAGTACTTC. Protein: CASSQGPSTQYF. The chain joins TRBV3-1 to TRBJ2-5; no clear D gene. V gave up 1 base and J gave up 7 bases, with 7 bases separating them. This CDR3 region has 12 residues. Per the germline V gene, CDR1 is LGHDT and CDR2 is YNNKEL (reference sequence).

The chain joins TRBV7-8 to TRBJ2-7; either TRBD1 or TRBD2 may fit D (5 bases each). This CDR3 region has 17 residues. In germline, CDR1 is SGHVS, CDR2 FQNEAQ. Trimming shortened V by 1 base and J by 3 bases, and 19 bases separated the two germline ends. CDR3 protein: CASSLGRDRGALYEQYF. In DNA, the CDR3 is TGTGCCAGCAGCTTAGGTCGGGACCGGGGTGCACTCTACGAGCAGTACTTC.

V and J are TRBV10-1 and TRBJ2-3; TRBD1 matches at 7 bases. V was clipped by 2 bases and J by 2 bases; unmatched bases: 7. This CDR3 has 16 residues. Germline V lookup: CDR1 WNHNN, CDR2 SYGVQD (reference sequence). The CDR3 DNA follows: TGCGCCAGCAGTGAGGTTAAGGGACAGAACACAGATACGCAGTATTTT. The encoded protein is CASSEVKGQNTDTQYF.

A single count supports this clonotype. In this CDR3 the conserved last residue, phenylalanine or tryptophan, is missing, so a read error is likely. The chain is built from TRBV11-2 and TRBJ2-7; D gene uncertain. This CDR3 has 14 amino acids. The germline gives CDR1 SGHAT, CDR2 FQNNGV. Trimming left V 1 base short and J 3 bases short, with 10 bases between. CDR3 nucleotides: TGTGCCAGCAGCTTAGCCCTTAGTTACTACGAGCAGTACTCC. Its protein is CASSLALSYYEQYS.

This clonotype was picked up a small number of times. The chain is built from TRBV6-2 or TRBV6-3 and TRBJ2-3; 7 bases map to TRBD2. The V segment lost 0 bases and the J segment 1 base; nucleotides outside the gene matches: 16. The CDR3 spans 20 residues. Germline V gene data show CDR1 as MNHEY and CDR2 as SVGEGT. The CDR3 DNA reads TGTGCCAGCAGTTACTCTCCGACTAGCCCAAAGAGTAGGGGCACAGATACGCAGTATTTT. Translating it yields CASSYSPTSPKSRGTDTQYF.

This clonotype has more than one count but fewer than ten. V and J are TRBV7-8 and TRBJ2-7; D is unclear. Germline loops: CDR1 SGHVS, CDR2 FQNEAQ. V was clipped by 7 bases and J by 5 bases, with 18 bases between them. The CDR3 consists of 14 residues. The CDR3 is CASTRDQVANEQYF. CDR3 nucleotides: TGTGCCAGCACCCGCGATCAGGTTGCTAACGAGCAGTACTTC.

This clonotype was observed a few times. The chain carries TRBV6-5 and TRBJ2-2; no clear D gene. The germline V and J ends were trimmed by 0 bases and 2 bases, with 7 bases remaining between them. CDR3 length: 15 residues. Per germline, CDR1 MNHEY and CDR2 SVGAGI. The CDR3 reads CASSYSGSNTGELFF. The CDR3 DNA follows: TGTGCCAGCAGTTACTCAGGCAGCAACACCGGGGAGCTGTTTTTT.

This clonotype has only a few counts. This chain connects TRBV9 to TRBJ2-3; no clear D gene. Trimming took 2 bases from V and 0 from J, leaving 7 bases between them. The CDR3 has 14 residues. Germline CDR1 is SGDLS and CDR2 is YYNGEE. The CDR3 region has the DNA TGTGCCAGCAGCGTGATGTCCAGCACAGATACGCAGTATTTT. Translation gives CASSVMSSTDTQYF.

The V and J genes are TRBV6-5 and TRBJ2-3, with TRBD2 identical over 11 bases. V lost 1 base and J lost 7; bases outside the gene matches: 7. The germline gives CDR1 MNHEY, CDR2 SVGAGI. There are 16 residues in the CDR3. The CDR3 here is CASSYYGSGRAYTQYF. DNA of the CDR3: TGTGCCAGCAGTTACTATGGTAGCGGGAGGGCATATACGCAGTATTTT.

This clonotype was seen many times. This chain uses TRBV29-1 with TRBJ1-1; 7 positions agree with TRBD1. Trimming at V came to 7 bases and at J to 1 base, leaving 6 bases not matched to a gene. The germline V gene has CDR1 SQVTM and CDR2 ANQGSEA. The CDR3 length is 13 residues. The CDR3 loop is CSGRQGPNTEAFF. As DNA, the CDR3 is TGCAGCGGGAGACAGGGACCGAACACTGAAGCTTTCTTT.

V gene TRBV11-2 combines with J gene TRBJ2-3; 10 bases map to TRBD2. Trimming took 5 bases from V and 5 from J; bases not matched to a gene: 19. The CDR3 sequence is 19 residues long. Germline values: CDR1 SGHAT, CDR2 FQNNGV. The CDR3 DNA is TGTGCCAGCAGCCCCCTCACTAGAGCGGGGGGGCACCGGGGAGATACGCAGTATTTT. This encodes CASSPLTRAGGHRGDTQYF.

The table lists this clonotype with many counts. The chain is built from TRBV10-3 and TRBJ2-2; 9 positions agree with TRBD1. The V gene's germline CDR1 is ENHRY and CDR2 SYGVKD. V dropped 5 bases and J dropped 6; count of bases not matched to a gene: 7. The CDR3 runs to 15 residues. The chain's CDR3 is CAISSGTGLSGELFF. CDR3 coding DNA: TGTGCCATCAGTTCTGGGACAGGGCTTTCCGGGGAGCTGTTTTTT.

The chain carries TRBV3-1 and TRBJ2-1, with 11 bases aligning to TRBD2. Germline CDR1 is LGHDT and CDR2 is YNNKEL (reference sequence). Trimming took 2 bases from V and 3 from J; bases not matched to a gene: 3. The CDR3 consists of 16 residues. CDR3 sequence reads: CASSQRLAGIYNEQFF. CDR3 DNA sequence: TGTGCCAGCAGCCAAAGACTAGCGGGAATCTACAATGAGCAGTTCTTC.

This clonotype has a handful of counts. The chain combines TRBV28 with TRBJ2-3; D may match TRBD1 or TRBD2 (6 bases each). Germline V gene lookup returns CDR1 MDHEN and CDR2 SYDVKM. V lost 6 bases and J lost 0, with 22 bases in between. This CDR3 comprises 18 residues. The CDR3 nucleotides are TGTGCCAGCAGCGGGGGCCTCGGGGGCGACAGTAGCACAGATACGCAGTATTTT. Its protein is CASSGGLGGDSSTDTQYF.

CDR3 protein: CASSLWGPVGTEAFF. The CDR3 nucleotides read TGTGCCAGCAGTTTATGGGGCCCCGTAGGCACTGAAGCTTTCTTT. V and J are TRBV28 and TRBJ1-1; no firm D call. CDR1 is MDHEN, CDR2 SYDVKM, per germline. With 0 bases removed from V and 4 bases from J, the gap between germline ends came to 12 bases. The CDR3 is 15 residues long.

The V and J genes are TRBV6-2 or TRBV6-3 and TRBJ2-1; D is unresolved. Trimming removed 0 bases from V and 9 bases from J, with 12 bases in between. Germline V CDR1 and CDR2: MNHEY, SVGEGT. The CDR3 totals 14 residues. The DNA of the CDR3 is TGTGCCAGCAGTTACTCGTCTGGGATGGTTGAGCAGTTCTTC. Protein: CASSYSSGMVEQFF.